The T cell receptor beta chain under discussion was sequenced for a study of glioma-infiltrating T cells. Amplification of TCR alpha and beta CDR3 regions from RNA used iRepertoire nested multiplex PCR. One entry per CDR3 protein results from TCRdb running MiXCR on the multiplex PCR reads. There are 35,000 to 45,000 distinct CDR3 sequences in the sample; approximately 20% occur only once, and roughly 6.1% lies in the top ten. Study observations and caveats: Gliomas, especially low-grade, showed above-expected tissue-blood divergence; non-neoplastic patients showed below.

This clonotype was observed at least ten times. Its antigen is unidentified. This CDR3 is 14 amino acids long. Germline V gives CDR1 SGHDN, CDR2 FVKESK. Trimming cost V 5 bases and J 3 bases; bases outside gene matches: 6. This clonotype was obtained from a human donor with low-grade glioma or glioblastoma, undergoing nonglioma brain surgery, or in good health (not recorded which). The chain recombines TRBV14 with TRBJ2-5; 7 bases fit TRBD1. Sequenced input: glioma tissue, nonneoplastic brain tissue, or PBMCs (not recorded which). The CDR3 reads CASSFLGQKETQYF. The DNA of the CDR3 is TGTGCCAGCAGCTTCCTGGGACAGAAAGAGACCCAGTACTTC.